Listed here are 5 T cell receptor beta chains from one sample, sequenced in a study of cytomegalovirus exposure and HLA in healthy donors. The PCR contained 60 Vbeta and 13 Jbeta primers. The protocol was immunoSEQ multiplex PCR, while the TCRdb copy is restricted to in-frame clones and leaves out a portion. Of approximately 160,000 clones in the sample, about four fifths were seen once. Sequenced input: PBMCs. The receptors were sampled from a man between 18 and 35 years old in good health and CMV-seronegative.

The chain is built from TRBV27 and TRBJ2-3; TRBD1 aligns across 10 bases. V dropped 6 bases and J dropped 4; count of bases not matched to a gene: 7. The CDR3 contains 15 residues. From germline, CDR1 is MNHEY and CDR2 SMNVEV (reference sequence). The chain's CDR3 is CASSLRDRGADTQYF. The CDR3 DNA sequence: TGTGCCAGCAGCCTCCGGGACAGGGGAGCAGATACGCAGTATTTT.

CDR3 nucleotide sequence: TGTGCCAGCAGCTCCGGTAGGGGGCGCCGAAACACTGAAGCTTTCTTT. It translates to CASSSGRGRRNTEAFF. J is TRBJ1-1 and V is TRBV7-9; 7 bases align to TRBD1. The CDR3 is 16 amino acids. Germline CDR1 reads SEHNR; CDR2 reads FQNEAQ (reference sequence). V trimming: 4 bases; J trimming: 2 bases; junction bases outside the gene matches: 10.

V and J are TRBV5-4 and TRBJ1-2; D gene uncertain. CDR1 and CDR2 (germline): SGHNT, YYREEE (reference sequence). This CDR3 has 13 residues. V dropped 0 bases and J dropped 1 base, with 4 bases sitting between them. CDR3 DNA sequence: TGTGCCAGCAGCTTGGACAGTAACTATGGCTACACCTTC. Translation: CASSLDSNYGYTF.

The gene calls are TRBV7-9 and TRBJ2-2, with 11 positions matching TRBD2. Germline V gene sequence: CDR1 SEHNR, CDR2 FQNEAQ (reference sequence). The CDR3 is 13 residues long. The DNA for the CDR3 is TGTGCTACTAGCGGGGGGAACACCGGGGAGCTGTTTTTT. Protein: CATSGGNTGELFF.

The V gene is TRBV5-6, the J gene TRBJ2-5; TRBD1 matches 7 bases. The CDR3 consists of 16 residues. Germline loops: CDR1 SGHDT, CDR2 YYEEEE. The trim removed 4 bases at V and 0 bases at J, leaving 9 bases unmatched. As DNA, the CDR3 is TGTGCCAGCAGCATTCCGGGACAGAACTACCAAGAGACCCAGTACTTC. This sequence encodes CASSIPGQNYQETQYF.